Detailed here is one T cell receptor beta chain. This sample is part of a study of blood T cell repertoires in COVID-19. V lost 5 bases to trimming and J lost 4 bases; unmatched junction nucleotides: 13. CDR1 and CDR2 (germline): MNHEY, SMNVEV (reference sequence). The CDR3 contains 16 residues. Measured with immunoSEQ multiplex PCR; TCRdb has only the in-frame clones, and not every one. Counted here are approximately 440,000 clones, about 90% occurring once; the ten biggest clones make up 0.6%. This chain connects TRBV27 to TRBJ2-5, with 7 bases aligning to TRBD2. This clonotype was sampled from a man younger than 30 who had recovered from COVID-19. The sample was PBMCs or T cells enriched from blood (not recorded which). CDR3 nucleotide sequence: TGTGCCAGCAGTCTTTCCTGGACGGGGGGTGGAGAGACCCAGTACTTC. The encoded protein is CASSLSWTGGGETQYF.